This T cell receptor (beta chain) was retrieved from a study of regulatory T cells in long-lasting Graves disease (dated by TCRdb to the early 2020s). About the investigation overall: Newly diagnosed Graves' disease patients had taken antithyroid drugs for less than 3 months. TCR sequencing covered around 13 persistent and 20 or so newly diagnosed Graves' disease patients, around 33 samples in total. Peripheral blood TCR sequencing and RNA sequencing compared persistent Graves' disease patients with newly diagnosed Graves' disease patients. The study took place in China and was registered as a clinical trial. The full study reports these points: Because the primary lesion, thyroid tissue, could not be accessed, the study looked at peripheral blood alone. As a limitation, the authors acknowledged that the small sample size may reduce accuracy. Preferential use of TRBV28, TRBJ1-2 and TRBJ2-5 was observed in persistent disease, whereas TRBV20-1 and TRBJ2-1 were favored in newly diagnosed disease. Compared with newly diagnosed patients, persistent Graves' disease patients had lower TCR Shannon entropy and fewer highly expanded clones, which suggests clonal expansion. Sequencing and analysis were restricted to the TCR beta chain. Persistent patients shared more public clonotypes among themselves (around 2,800) than newly diagnosed patients did (more than 850).

Receptor amplification or capture employed multiplex PCR. The data were produced on an Illumina HiSeq 4000. TCR beta libraries were built with iRepertoire HTBI primers and Arm-PCR amplification of CDR3 regions. Before sequencing, the PCR products underwent gel purification. Processing in the source paper ran as follows. A total of roughly 67 TRBV and some 15 TRBJ segments were identified across samples and were used for gene usage analysis of CDR3 amino acid clonotypes. COPE and FqMerger were used to merge filtered high-quality paired reads into contigs. Contigs were aligned with BLAST to IMGT TRBV, TRBD and TRBJ reference genes, and CDR3 was defined per IMGT. Any clonotype with a frequency above 0.1% was classified as a highly expanded clone. Shannon entropy served as the measure of repertoire diversity, while the Gini coefficient captured V-J evenness. A clonotype found in more than one individual was treated as public. Using fastp at Q25 and MiXCR, TCRdb reprocessed the public reads and kept productive beta chains. Each record represents a unique CDR3 protein, reported with the most common genes and DNA among its rows. TCRdb assigned the V and J calls; the authors' analysis was not used. In this sample the table shows about 620,000 distinct CDR3 sequences, roughly 15% of which occur a single time. The ten largest clones represent roughly 18% of the sample.

Concerning this clonotype: The antigen it binds to is not known. No base quality values were provided; no much bigger clone lies one nucleotide off.

V is clipped by 1 base and J by 3 bases, and the sequence between their germline boundaries is 12 bases long. From the cysteine through the phenylalanine, the CDR3 covers 15 amino acids. Only the CDR3 part of the read is kept: 45 bases, read in frame from the first base. CDR1 and CDR2 were assigned from the germline V gene (reference sequence) as SEHNR and FQNEAQ. The time point label here, explained by the study, means: newly diagnosed GD, antithyroid drugs for less than 3 months. RNA was extracted from PBMCs in TRIzol for both TCR sequencing and RNA sequencing. Graves' disease was diagnosed according to American Thyroid Association guidelines. Patients for the study were recruited at an endocrinology department in Xi'an, China. Each patient gave roughly 8.4 milliliters of peripheral blood, collected in an EDTA anticoagulant tube. Ficoll Paque Plus density gradient separation was used to isolate PBMCs, and no additional T cell sorting was done. An Agilent 2100 Bioanalyzer and agarose gel were used to check RNA quality, while a NanoDrop 2000 measured RNA concentration.

This same sample was also part of a study on T cells in Graves' hyperthyroidism and ophthalmopathy. Looking at the second paper: Stable Graves' hyperthyroidism was defined as the absence of progression to ophthalmopathy over 18 months of follow-up. Hyperthyroidism patients were aged 18 to 65 years and newly diagnosed, with disease duration of less than 2 months. Any patient with an uncontrolled infection, another autoimmune disease, pregnancy or lactation was excluded. Diagnoses were established on the basis of clinical symptoms, serum thyroxine and TRAb, thyroid ultrasound, and orbital computed tomography. For the first round of RT-PCR on the TCR CDR3, the HTBI primer set was used together with the Qiagen OneStep RT-PCR kit. Blood samples also contained most of the expanded thyroid clonotypes (frequency above 0.001), which suggests that blood repertoires may reflect thyroid immune responses. A model built on a 13 V-J signature distinguished ophthalmopathy from stable hyperthyroidism, reaching 85% to 90% sensitivity and under 84% specificity in cross-validation and 80%/75% in testing. During validation, the model predicted progression to ophthalmopathy a median of about 6.3 months ahead of onset, with roughly 65% sensitivity and 72% to 80% specificity. To identify TCR V-J signatures that set the groups apart, the researchers used a discovery cohort of 90 to 100 patients, made up of fewer than 50 with Graves' ophthalmopathy and some 60 with stable Graves' hyperthyroidism. Whether ophthalmopathy could be predicted prospectively was tested in an independent validation cohort made up of about 20 hyperthyroidism patients plus 17 patients who later progressed to ophthalmopathy. The 75 to 100 discovery patients were divided at random into training and test sets in a 7:3 ratio. In addition, the study compared T-cell repertoires in thyroid tissue and in blood from roughly six Graves' hyperthyroidism patients. After sampling, hyperthyroidism patients received methimazole starting at 30 mg daily, and ophthalmopathy patients received high-dose intravenous methylprednisolone. A second multiplex PCR round built the libraries, followed by size selection and purification. Sequencing of the libraries was done on an Illumina HiSeq2000 using paired-end 100 bp reads. SOAPnuke was used to process the raw data, with reads discarded if the reads contained adapters or uncalled bases, had a mean Phred below 15, or lacked an exact constant-primer or identifier match. COPE v1.2.5 was used to merge high-quality paired reads, and clonotypes were defined as unique nucleotide sequences. MiTCR v1.1 was used to align the clonotypes against IMGT TRBV, TRBD and TRBJ reference segments. Analysis was restricted to V-J combinations with a frequency above 0.0001, which covered 98% to 99.2% of repertoires. The TCS score was defined as the ratio of F50 (clonal expansion) to E x V (chaos), calculated using BLOSUM62-based TCRdist between CDR3 peptides within each V-J. Welch's t-statistics and random forest reduced around 510 V-J features to 13, which were used in a naive Bayes classifier (R e1071). Sample size was not statistically predetermined, and investigators were not blinded to group allocation. The paper describes TCR Vbeta CDR3 sequencing of 120 to 150 peripheral blood samples, made up of 43 ophthalmopathy patients, around 78 hyperthyroidism patients and 17 progressor patients.

The chain is assembled from TRBV7-9 and TRBJ1-1, with a weak D call of TRBD1 (5 bases match). The sequences come from peripheral blood mononuclear cells (PBMCs), collected at new diagnosis, from a patient treated with antithyroid drugs. The origin of this receptor is a woman younger than 45 with Graves disease. Donor details come from another sample of the same person, matched by shared clones. The DNA is as follows: TGTGCCAGCAGCTTAGGGGCCCAGGGTTACACTGAAGCTTTCTTT. Translated, this is CASSLGAQGYTEAFF.